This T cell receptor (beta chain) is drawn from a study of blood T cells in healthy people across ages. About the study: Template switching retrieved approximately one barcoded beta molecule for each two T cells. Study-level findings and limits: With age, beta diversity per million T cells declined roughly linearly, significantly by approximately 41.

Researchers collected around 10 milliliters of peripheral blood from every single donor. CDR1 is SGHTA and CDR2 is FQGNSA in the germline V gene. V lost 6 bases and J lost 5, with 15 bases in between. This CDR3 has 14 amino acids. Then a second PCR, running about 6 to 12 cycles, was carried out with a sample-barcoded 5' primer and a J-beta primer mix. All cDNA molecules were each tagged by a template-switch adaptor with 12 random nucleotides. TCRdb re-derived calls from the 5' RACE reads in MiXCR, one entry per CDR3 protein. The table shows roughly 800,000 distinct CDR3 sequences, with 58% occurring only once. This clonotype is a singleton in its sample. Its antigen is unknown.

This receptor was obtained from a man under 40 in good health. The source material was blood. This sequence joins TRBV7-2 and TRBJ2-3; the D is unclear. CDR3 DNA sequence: TGTGCCAGCAGTAACCGGGTCGCTCGAGATACGCAGTATTTT. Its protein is CASSNRVARDTQYF.